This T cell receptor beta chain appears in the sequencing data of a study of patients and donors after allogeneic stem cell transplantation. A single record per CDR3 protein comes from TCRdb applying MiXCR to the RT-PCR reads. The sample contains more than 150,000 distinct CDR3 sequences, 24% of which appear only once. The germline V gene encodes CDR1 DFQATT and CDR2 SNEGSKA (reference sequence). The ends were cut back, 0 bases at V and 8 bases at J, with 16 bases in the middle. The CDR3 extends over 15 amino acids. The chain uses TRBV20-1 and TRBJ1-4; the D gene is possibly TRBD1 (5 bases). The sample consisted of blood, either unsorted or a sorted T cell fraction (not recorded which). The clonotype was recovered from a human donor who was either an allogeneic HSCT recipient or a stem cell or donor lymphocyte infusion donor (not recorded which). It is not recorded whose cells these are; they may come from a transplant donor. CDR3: CSARDRGRESEKLFF. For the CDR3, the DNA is TGCAGTGCTAGAGATCGGGGCAGGGAGAGCGAAAAACTGTTTTTT.